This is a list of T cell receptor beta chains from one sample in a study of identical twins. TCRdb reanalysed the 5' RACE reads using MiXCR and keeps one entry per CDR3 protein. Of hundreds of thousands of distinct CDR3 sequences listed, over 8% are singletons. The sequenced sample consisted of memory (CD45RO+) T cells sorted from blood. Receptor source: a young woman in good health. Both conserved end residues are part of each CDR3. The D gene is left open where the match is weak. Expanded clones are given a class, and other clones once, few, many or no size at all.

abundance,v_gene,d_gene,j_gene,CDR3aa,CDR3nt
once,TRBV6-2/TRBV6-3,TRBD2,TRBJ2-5,CASSYSVTSLASGRQETQYF,TGTGCCAGCAGTTACTCGGTTACGTCACTGGCTAGCGGACGCCAAGAGACCCAGTACTTC
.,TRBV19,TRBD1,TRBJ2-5,CASSTSTGGQTQYF,TGTGCCAGTAGTACCTCGACAGGGGGGCAGACCCAGTACTTC
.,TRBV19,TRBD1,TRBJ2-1,CASSARGSYNEQFF,TGTGCCAGTAGTGCCAGGGGGTCCTACAATGAGCAGTTCTTC
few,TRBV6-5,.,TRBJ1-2,CASSFRESGYGYTF,TGTGCCAGCAGTTTCCGGGAAAGCGGCTATGGCTACACCTTC
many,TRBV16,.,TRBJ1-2,CASSQSRGLGYTF,TGTGCCAGCAGCCAATCGAGAGGACTTGGCTACACCTTC
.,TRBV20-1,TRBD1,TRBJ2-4,CSAGGQGKNIQYF,TGCAGTGCCGGGGGACAGGGCAAAAACATTCAGTACTTC
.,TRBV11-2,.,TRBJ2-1,CASSFPALGNEQFF,TGTGCCAGCAGCTTCCCCGCGCTGGGGAATGAGCAGTTCTTC
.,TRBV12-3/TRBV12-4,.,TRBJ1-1,CASSLWAGDTEAFF,TGTGCCAGCAGTTTATGGGCAGGGGACACTGAAGCTTTCTTT
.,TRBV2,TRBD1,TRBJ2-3,CASGGQGVRGDTQYF,TGTGCCAGCGGAGGCCAGGGGGTAAGGGGAGATACGCAGTATTTT
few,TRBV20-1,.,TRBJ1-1,CSVTNGVVTEAFF,TGCAGTGTCACCAACGGGGTTGTCACTGAAGCTTTCTTT
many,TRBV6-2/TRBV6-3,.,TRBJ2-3,CASSNGQSTDTQYF,TGTGCCAGCAGCAACGGACAGAGCACAGATACGCAGTATTTT
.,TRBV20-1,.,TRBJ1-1,CSAKEWALHTEAFF,TGCAGTGCCAAAGAGTGGGCTTTACACACTGAAGCTTTCTTT
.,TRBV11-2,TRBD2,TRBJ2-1,CASSIGLVPNEQFF,TGTGCCAGCAGCATAGGACTAGTTCCTAATGAGCAGTTCTTC
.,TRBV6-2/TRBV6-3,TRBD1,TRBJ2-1,CASSYPRTGEGSYNEQFF,TGTGCCAGCAGTTATCCCCGGACAGGGGAGGGCTCCTACAATGAGCAGTTCTTC
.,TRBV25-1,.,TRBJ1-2,CASTTSGTHGYTF,TGTGCCAGCACAACATCCGGGACACATGGCTACACCTTC
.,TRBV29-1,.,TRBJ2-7,CSADSSYEQYF,TGCAGCGCCGACTCCAGCTACGAGCAGTACTTC
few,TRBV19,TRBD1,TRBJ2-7,CASSPTGQSSYEQYF,TGTGCCAGTAGTCCGACGGGACAGAGCTCCTACGAGCAGTACTTC